A selection of T cell receptor beta chains follows, all from one sample in a study of blood T cell repertoires in COVID-19. Assay used: immunoSEQ multiplex PCR; TCRdb lists only in-frame clones, some missing. The repertoire consists of approximately 260,000 clones, with 65% to 90% occurring once and the leading ten covering roughly 4.9%. Sample: peripheral blood. The receptors here all came from a woman aged 80 or older with active or convalescent COVID-19. Each CDR3 is given with its conserved first and last residue. The order of the fields is clone size, J gene, V gene, D gene, CDR3 DNA, CDR3 protein. The D gene is left open where the match is weak. Clone size is not always given. Where it is, it says once, few, many or a class for expanded clones.

clone size: once
J gene: TRBJ1-6
V gene: TRBV19
D gene: TRBD1
CDR3 DNA: TGTGCCAGTAGTGCCTCTCCTCGACAGGGTAATTCACCCCTCCACTTT
CDR3 protein: CASSASPRQGNSPLHF

clone size: .
J gene: TRBJ2-7
V gene: TRBV20-1
D gene: TRBD1
CDR3 DNA: TGCAGTGCTACGTTGACAGGGAGCTTC
CDR3 protein: CSATLTGSF

clone size: once
J gene: TRBJ2-7
V gene: TRBV5-4
D gene: TRBD2
CDR3 DNA: TGTGCCAGCAGCTTGGCAACTAGCGGGGCCTCCTACGAGCAGTACTTC
CDR3 protein: CASSLATSGASYEQYF

clone size: .
J gene: TRBJ2-1
V gene: TRBV11-2
D gene: .
CDR3 DNA: TGTGCCAGCAGCGTCGGGAGCTCCTACAATGAGCAGTTCTTC
CDR3 protein: CASSVGSSYNEQFF

clone size: once
J gene: TRBJ2-1
V gene: TRBV3-1/TRBV3-2
D gene: TRBD2
CDR3 DNA: TGTGCCAGCAGCCATCCTCCCGGGCTAGCGGGGGGAGTTGAGCAGTTCTTC
CDR3 protein: CASSHPPGLAGGVEQFF

clone size: .
J gene: TRBJ2-1
V gene: TRBV11-2
D gene: TRBD2
CDR3 DNA: TGTGCCAGCAGCTCTATCAGACTAGCGGGGGCTTTCAATGAGCAGTTCTTC
CDR3 protein: CASSSIRLAGAFNEQFF

clone size: .
J gene: TRBJ2-7
V gene: TRBV5-5
D gene: TRBD2
CDR3 DNA: TGTGCCAGCAGCTTGGCCGGAGGACTAGCTACCTACGAGCAGTACTTC
CDR3 protein: CASSLAGGLATYEQYF

clone size: .
J gene: TRBJ1-1
V gene: TRBV27
D gene: .
CDR3 DNA: TGTGCCAGCCTGGAGGTGGGGGCAGGGGCGAAGAACACTGAAGCTTTCTTT
CDR3 protein: CASLEVGAGAKNTEAFF

clone size: .
J gene: TRBJ1-1
V gene: TRBV19
D gene: .
CDR3 DNA: TGTGCCAGTAGTATTACAGCGTCGGGGACTGAAGCTTTCTTT
CDR3 protein: CASSITASGTEAFF

clone size: .
J gene: TRBJ1-2
V gene: TRBV19
D gene: .
CDR3 DNA: TGTGCCAGTACCCCGACGGGGGGGGTAGACTATGGCTACACCTTC
CDR3 protein: CASTPTGGVDYGYTF

clone size: .
J gene: TRBJ1-5
V gene: TRBV5-8
D gene: .
CDR3 DNA: TGTGCCAGCGGTTTTTCGGGCAATCAGCCCCAGCATTTT
CDR3 protein: CASGFSGNQPQHF

clone size: .
J gene: TRBJ1-1
V gene: TRBV15
D gene: .
CDR3 DNA: TGTGCCACCAGCAGAGGGGGGGGACGGATGAACACTGAAGCTTTCTTT
CDR3 protein: CATSRGGGRMNTEAFF

clone size: .
J gene: TRBJ1-2
V gene: TRBV24-1
D gene: TRBD1
CDR3 DNA: TGTGCCACCAGTGACTCCAGGACAGGGGATAACTATGGCTACACCTTC
CDR3 protein: CATSDSRTGDNYGYTF

clone size: .
J gene: TRBJ1-1
V gene: TRBV18
D gene: .
CDR3 DNA: TGTGCCAGCTCATCCCAGTCCGCCACTGAAGCTTTCTTT
CDR3 protein: CASSSQSATEAFF

clone size: few
J gene: TRBJ2-2
V gene: TRBV3-1/TRBV3-2
D gene: .
CDR3 DNA: TGTGCCAGCAGCCACCACGGGAGTTCCACCGGGGAGCTGTTTTTT
CDR3 protein: CASSHHGSSTGELFF

clone size: .
J gene: TRBJ2-1
V gene: TRBV10-2
D gene: .
CDR3 DNA: TGCGCCAGCAGTGAAGGCGGCTTGTCGGCTAATGAGCAGTTCTTC
CDR3 protein: CASSEGGLSANEQFF

clone size: .
J gene: TRBJ2-5
V gene: TRBV6-5
D gene: .
CDR3 DNA: TGTGCCAGCAGAAGGGGATTGGGAGAGACCCAGTACTTC
CDR3 protein: CASRRGLGETQYF

clone size: .
J gene: TRBJ2-3
V gene: TRBV27
D gene: TRBD2
CDR3 DNA: TGTGCCAGCAAAATGACTAGCGGGGGCACAGATACGCAGTATTTT
CDR3 protein: CASKMTSGGTDTQYF

clone size: .
J gene: TRBJ2-1
V gene: TRBV28
D gene: TRBD2
CDR3 DNA: TGTGCCAGCATTACCGCGGGAGTCTCCTACAATGAGCAGTTCTTC
CDR3 protein: CASITAGVSYNEQFF

clone size: .
J gene: TRBJ1-1
V gene: TRBV7-9
D gene: .
CDR3 DNA: TGTGCCAGCAGCTTAGGTTTAGAGGGGAACACTGAAGCTTTCTTT
CDR3 protein: CASSLGLEGNTEAFF

clone size: .
J gene: TRBJ1-3
V gene: TRBV12-3/TRBV12-4
D gene: .
CDR3 DNA: TGTGCCGGGCGGACAGCAAGAAACACCATATATTTT
CDR3 protein: CAGRTARNTIYF

clone size: .
J gene: TRBJ2-3
V gene: TRBV5-4
D gene: TRBD2
CDR3 DNA: TGTGCCAGCAGCTCTAGCGGGGGCCTTTTCACAGATACGCAGTATTTT
CDR3 protein: CASSSSGGLFTDTQYF

clone size: few
J gene: TRBJ1-1
V gene: TRBV3-1/TRBV3-2
D gene: .
CDR3 DNA: TGTGCCAGCAGCCCTATGTCGGTTCTGGTTGAAGCTTTCTTT
CDR3 protein: CASSPMSVLVEAFF

clone size: .
J gene: TRBJ1-2
V gene: TRBV5-4
D gene: .
CDR3 DNA: TGTGCCAGCAGCTTGCAGTCCCCTAACTATGGCTACACCTTC
CDR3 protein: CASSLQSPNYGYTF

clone size: .
J gene: TRBJ1-6
V gene: TRBV3-1/TRBV3-2
D gene: .
CDR3 DNA: TGTGCCAGCAGCCAAGTGACGGGTAATTCACCCCTCCACTTT
CDR3 protein: CASSQVTGNSPLHF

clone size: .
J gene: TRBJ1-3
V gene: TRBV5-1
D gene: .
CDR3 DNA: TGCGCCAGCAGCTTGAACGACAACTCTGGAAACACCATATATTTT
CDR3 protein: CASSLNDNSGNTIYF

clone size: .
J gene: TRBJ2-7
V gene: TRBV28
D gene: .
CDR3 DNA: TGTGCCAGCAGTTTAGGGGGGAACTCCTACGAGCAGTACTTC
CDR3 protein: CASSLGGNSYEQYF

clone size: .
J gene: TRBJ1-5
V gene: TRBV24-1
D gene: .
CDR3 DNA: TGTGCCACCAGTGAAACAGGGATGAATCAGCCCCAGCATTTT
CDR3 protein: CATSETGMNQPQHF

clone size: .
J gene: TRBJ1-1
V gene: TRBV3-1/TRBV3-2
D gene: .
CDR3 DNA: TGTGCCAGCAGCCTGGACAGACGGTATATGAACACTGAAGCTTTCTTT
CDR3 protein: CASSLDRRYMNTEAFF

clone size: .
J gene: TRBJ1-3
V gene: TRBV6-5
D gene: TRBD1
CDR3 DNA: TGTGCCAGCGTGGACAGGGCCGGAAACACCATATATTTT
CDR3 protein: CASVDRAGNTIYF

clone size: .
J gene: TRBJ2-3
V gene: TRBV7-6
D gene: .
CDR3 DNA: TGTGCCAGCAGCTCGACTAATACGCAGTATTTT
CDR3 protein: CASSSTNTQYF

clone size: .
J gene: TRBJ1-4
V gene: TRBV6-5
D gene: TRBD1
CDR3 DNA: TGTGCCAGCAAGGGACAGGCGACTAATGAAAAACTGTTTTTT
CDR3 protein: CASKGQATNEKLFF

clone size: .
J gene: TRBJ2-5
V gene: TRBV5-1
D gene: .
CDR3 DNA: TGCGCCAGCAGCCACGGGACATTTGAGACCCAGTACTTC
CDR3 protein: CASSHGTFETQYF

clone size: .
J gene: TRBJ1-3
V gene: TRBV3-1/TRBV3-2
D gene: .
CDR3 DNA: TGTGCCAGCAGCCAATCGAGGATGCCGTGGACTGCGGGAAACACCATATATTTT
CDR3 protein: CASSQSRMPWTAGNTIYF

clone size: .
J gene: TRBJ2-1
V gene: TRBV5-1
D gene: TRBD2
CDR3 DNA: TGCGCCAGCAGCTTGGCCTTTGGACTAGCGGGAGGCGACTACAATGAGCAGTTCTTC
CDR3 protein: CASSLAFGLAGGDYNEQFF

clone size: .
J gene: TRBJ1-6
V gene: TRBV6-6
D gene: .
CDR3 DNA: TGTGCCAGCAGTAGGGACACCAACGGGTATTCACCCCTCCACTTT
CDR3 protein: CASSRDTNGYSPLHF

clone size: .
J gene: TRBJ2-7
V gene: TRBV5-6
D gene: .
CDR3 DNA: TGTGCCAGCAGCTTGGGCGGGACCAACTACGAGCAGTACTTC
CDR3 protein: CASSLGGTNYEQYF

clone size: once
J gene: TRBJ1-2
V gene: TRBV6-1
D gene: .
CDR3 DNA: TGTGCCAGCAGTGATTCCGTCCCGGCGGGTGGCTACACCTTC
CDR3 protein: CASSDSVPAGGYTF

clone size: .
J gene: TRBJ1-2
V gene: TRBV5-1
D gene: .
CDR3 DNA: TGCGCCAGCAGCTTGGACACCAACTATGGCTACACCTTC
CDR3 protein: CASSLDTNYGYTF

clone size: few
J gene: TRBJ1-5
V gene: TRBV5-1
D gene: TRBD1
CDR3 DNA: TGCGCCAGCAGCTTGGGACAGGGTGGCCAGCCCCAGCATTTT
CDR3 protein: CASSLGQGGQPQHF

clone size: .
J gene: TRBJ1-1
V gene: TRBV2
D gene: TRBD1
CDR3 DNA: TGTGCCAGCAACCAACAGGGGGCTGGTACTGAAGCTTTCTTT
CDR3 protein: CASNQQGAGTEAFF

clone size: once
J gene: TRBJ2-3
V gene: TRBV7-2
D gene: TRBD2
CDR3 DNA: TGTGCCAGCAGCTTAGCGCGAGCGGGGGGCCTAACAGATACGCAGTATTTT
CDR3 protein: CASSLARAGGLTDTQYF

clone size: .
J gene: TRBJ1-1
V gene: TRBV5-8
D gene: .
CDR3 DNA: TGTGCCAGCAGCGGGCTGGCGGGAATGAACACTGAAGCTTTCTTT
CDR3 protein: CASSGLAGMNTEAFF

clone size: .
J gene: TRBJ1-1
V gene: TRBV7-8
D gene: .
CDR3 DNA: TGTGCCAGCAGCTTAGCCCTTCACGCGATAGCGAACACTGAAGCTTTCTTT
CDR3 protein: CASSLALHAIANTEAFF

clone size: .
J gene: TRBJ1-5
V gene: TRBV2
D gene: .
CDR3 DNA: TGTGCCAGCAGTGACGAGGGTCAGAGCAATCAGCCCCAGCATTTT
CDR3 protein: CASSDEGQSNQPQHF

clone size: once
J gene: TRBJ2-7
V gene: TRBV12-3/TRBV12-4
D gene: TRBD1
CDR3 DNA: TGTACCAGCAGCTTGACAGGGCCCTACGAGCAGTACTTC
CDR3 protein: CTSSLTGPYEQYF

clone size: .
J gene: TRBJ2-3
V gene: TRBV6-2/TRBV6-3
D gene: TRBD2
CDR3 DNA: TGTGCCAGCAGTTACAATGGGCTAGCGGGAATTGATACGCAGTATTTT
CDR3 protein: CASSYNGLAGIDTQYF

clone size: .
J gene: TRBJ1-2
V gene: TRBV28
D gene: .
CDR3 DNA: TGTGCCAGCAGTCCCGGGGGGGGTAACTATGGCTACACCTTC
CDR3 protein: CASSPGGGNYGYTF

clone size: .
J gene: TRBJ2-2
V gene: TRBV5-1
D gene: .
CDR3 DNA: TGCGCCAGCAGCTTGGTTACTTCGGCACAGGGCACCGGGGAGCTGTTTTTT
CDR3 protein: CASSLVTSAQGTGELFF

clone size: .
J gene: TRBJ2-7
V gene: TRBV28
D gene: TRBD2
CDR3 DNA: TGTGCCAGCAGTTTATTTCGGGAGGGGGAGCAGTACTTC
CDR3 protein: CASSLFREGEQYF

clone size: .
J gene: TRBJ1-1
V gene: TRBV3-1/TRBV3-2
D gene: .
CDR3 DNA: TGTGCCAGCAGCCCCGTGGGAGAAACTGAAGCTTTCTTT
CDR3 protein: CASSPVGETEAFF

clone size: .
J gene: TRBJ1-1
V gene: TRBV19
D gene: TRBD1
CDR3 DNA: TGTGCCAGCATTAGACAGGGTGTATCTGAAGCTTTCTTT
CDR3 protein: CASIRQGVSEAFF

clone size: .
J gene: TRBJ2-5
V gene: TRBV6-2/TRBV6-3
D gene: .
CDR3 DNA: TGTGCCAGCAGTGCTACCCCAGGTCCCTCGTGGCAAGAGACCCAGTACTTC
CDR3 protein: CASSATPGPSWQETQYF

clone size: .
J gene: TRBJ1-1
V gene: TRBV5-5
D gene: .
CDR3 DNA: TGTGCCAGCAGCTTGGCCGGTGAGAACACTGAAGCTTTCTTT
CDR3 protein: CASSLAGENTEAFF

clone size: .
J gene: TRBJ1-1
V gene: TRBV5-1
D gene: .
CDR3 DNA: TGCGCCAGCAGCTTGAAAGGGGATGGGGACACTGAAGCTTTCTTT
CDR3 protein: CASSLKGDGDTEAFF

clone size: .
J gene: TRBJ1-4
V gene: TRBV28
D gene: TRBD1
CDR3 DNA: TGTGCCAGCAGGGTGACAGGGGTAGGGGAAAAACTGTTTTTT
CDR3 protein: CASRVTGVGEKLFF

clone size: .
J gene: TRBJ2-5
V gene: TRBV27
D gene: TRBD1
CDR3 DNA: TGTGCCAGCAGTTTCGGACAGGGTCAGACCCAGTACTTC
CDR3 protein: CASSFGQGQTQYF